This entry lists 24 T cell receptor beta chains sequenced from one sample in a study of radiotherapy plus CTLA-4 blockade in lung cancer. Generated by immunoSEQ multiplex PCR, the TCRdb table keeps only in-frame clones and is missing some. This repertoire shows around 44,000 clones, about 88% found once; its top ten account for roughly 17%. This sample comprised peripheral blood, obtained from a patient treated with radiotherapy plus ipilimumab. The origin of the receptors is a human donor with non-small cell lung cancer that progressed on radiotherapy plus ipilimumab. Some clones in this sample may be carry-over from other donors' samples.

CDR3 sequence: CATSRRRDSYSNQPQHF. The CDR3, as DNA: TGTGCCACCAGCAGACGACGGGACTCTTATAGCAATCAGCCCCAGCATTTT. The chain employs TRBV15 and TRBJ1-5; TRBD1 might be the D (5 bases). CDR1 is LNHNV, CDR2 YYDKDF, per germline (reference sequence). Deletions cut 2 bases from V and 0 bases from J, with 14 bases between. The CDR3 covers 17 residues.

The rearrangement uses TRBV11-2 and TRBJ2-1, with TRBD1 as a possible D gene (5 bases). CDR1 is SGHAT, CDR2 FQNNGV, per germline. V was shortened by 4 bases and J by 0 bases, with 13 bases between the two germline ends. CDR3 length: 16 residues. In DNA form, the CDR3 reads TGTGCCAGCAGCTCGCTACAGGTGGGCTCCTACAATGAGCAGTTCTTC. This codes for CASSSLQVGSYNEQFF.

This chain connects TRBV4-3 to TRBJ2-7; 8 bases map to TRBD2. CDR1 is LGHNA, CDR2 YSLEER, per germline. Unmatched junction bases numbered 19, after V lost 1 base and J lost 2 bases. The CDR3 extends over 20 amino acids. The CDR3 DNA follows: TGCGCCAGCAGCCAAGCCGGGACTAGGATTAGCCTAGTTGTTCCCTACGAGCAGTACTTC. It encodes CASSQAGTRISLVVPYEQYF.

The chain uses TRBV21-1 and TRBJ1-1; the DNA was not compared with TRBD1, the D call given in the table. TRBV21-1 is listed as a pseudogene. The CDR3 has 15 amino acids. The CDR3 DNA reads as TGTGCCAGCAGCAAAGAGAACAGGGGTAACACTGAAGCTTTCTTT. Residues: CASSKENRGNTEAFF.

This chain links TRBV4-3 with TRBJ2-7; D not certain. V was cut by 0 bases and J by 7 bases, with 22 bases left in between. This CDR3 is built from 17 residues. The V gene's germline CDR1 is LGHNA and CDR2 YSLEER. CDR3: CASSQDHTPWPQVEQYF. DNA of the CDR3: TGCGCCAGCAGCCAAGATCACACCCCATGGCCCCAGGTGGAGCAGTACTTC.

This chain connects TRBV7-9 to TRBJ1-1; D ambiguous. This CDR3 spans 14 amino acids. The germline V gene encodes CDR1 SEHNR and CDR2 FQNEAQ (reference sequence). V was shortened by 2 bases and J by 11 bases, with 18 bases between the two germline ends. The CDR3 sequence is CASSLIARPTGAFF. The CDR3 DNA reads as TGTGCCAGCAGCTTAATTGCCCGACCGACGGGGGCTTTCTTT.

CDR3 amino acids: CASGRDRLNTGELFF. The CDR3 DNA follows: TGTGCCAGCGGCCGGGACAGGCTGAACACCGGGGAGCTGTTTTTT. V and J are TRBV2 and TRBJ2-2; 8 bases agree with TRBD1. From germline, CDR1 is SNHLY and CDR2 FYNNEI. This CDR3 contains 15 residues. J was trimmed by 1 base and V by 8 bases; bases with no gene match: 6.

The chain employs TRBV14 and TRBJ2-7; D gene unclear. The CDR3 extends over 14 amino acids. Germline V CDR1 and CDR2: SGHDN, FVKESK. V shed 1 base and J shed 5 bases, with 12 bases lying between them. CDR3 DNA sequence: TGTGCCAGCAGCCAAGGAAGATTAGGAGACGAGCAGTACTTC. It is translated as CASSQGRLGDEQYF.

The rearrangement uses TRBV10-2 and TRBJ2-7; 10 nucleotides agree with TRBD2. V shed 6 bases and J 5 bases; nucleotides not matched to a gene: 16. CDR1 WSHSY and CDR2 SAAADI come from the germline V gene. The CDR3 spans 17 residues. The CDR3 protein is CASSFIGPGTSADEQYF. CDR3 coding DNA: TGCGCCAGCAGCTTCATTGGCCCCGGGACTAGCGCCGACGAGCAGTACTTC.

The J gene is TRBJ2-1, the V gene TRBV10-1; maybe TRBD2 (5 bases). V lost 6 bases, J lost 7 bases, and 16 bases lay in between. The CDR3 loop spans 14 amino acids. Germline V gene sequence: CDR1 WNHNN, CDR2 SYGVQD (reference sequence). The CDR3 loop is CASSTGVLRNEQFF. Here the CDR3 DNA reads TGCGCCAGCAGCACCGGGGTTTTGAGGAATGAGCAGTTCTTC.

The rearrangement uses TRBV25-1 and TRBJ2-7; tentatively, D is TRBD1 (6 bases). This CDR3 contains 14 residues. V was pared by 3 bases and J by 3 bases, with 12 bases between. CDR1 MGHDK and CDR2 SYGVNS come from the germline V gene. CDR3 sequence reads: CASSDGQQIYEQYF. The DNA for the CDR3 is TGTGCCAGCAGTGACGGACAGCAAATCTACGAGCAGTACTTC.

CDR3 nucleotides: TGTGCCAGCAGCCAACTATTCAGGGGAGTAAAACTGTTTTTT. Translating gives CASSQLFRGVKLFF. The rearrangement uses TRBV11-2 and TRBJ1-4; weak D call: TRBD1 (6 bases). The CDR3 contains 14 residues. V was shortened by 5 bases and J by 10 bases, with 17 bases between the two germline ends. Per germline, CDR1 SGHAT and CDR2 FQNNGV.

V usage is TRBV6-1 and J usage is TRBJ1-2; 8 bases agree with TRBD1. CDR1 is MNHNS, CDR2 SASEGT, per germline. The CDR3 extends over 14 amino acids. With V trimmed by 2 bases and J by 10 bases, 9 bases remained unmatched. The CDR3 DNA reads TGTGCCAGCAGTGAACGGGAAACAGGGGGGCACTACACCTTC. This translates into CASSERETGGHYTF.

The CDR3 loop is CASGSYTGELFF. The CDR3 region has the DNA TGTGCTAGTGGTTCATACACCGGGGAGCTGTTTTTT. V usage is TRBV12-5 and J usage is TRBJ2-2; unclear D gene. Trimming stripped 4 bases from V and 3 bases from J, with 3 bases between. CDR3 length equals 12 residues. Looked up from germline, CDR1 is LGHNT and CDR2 is FRNRAP. The variable domain in full, completed from reference TRBV12-5 and TRBJ2-2, reads DARVTQTPRHKVTEMGQEVTMRCQPILGHNTVFWYRQTMMQGLELLAYFRNRAPLDDSGMPKDRFSAEMPDATLATLKIQPSEPRDSAVYFCASGSYTGELFFGEGSRLTVL.

This chain joins TRBV18 and TRBJ2-1; D is perhaps TRBD2 (6 bases). V was trimmed by 1 base and J by 8 bases, leaving 6 bases between them. This CDR3 region has 12 residues. In germline, CDR1 is KGHSH, CDR2 LQKENI. The DNA for the CDR3 is TGTGCCAGCTCACCACGGGGGGATGAGCAGTTCTTC. This encodes CASSPRGDEQFF.

The V gene is TRBV18, the J gene TRBJ2-1, with TRBD2 matching over 16 bases. Trimming took 3 bases from V and 13 from J; bases not matched to a gene: 3. CDR3 length equals 14 residues. Germline CDR1 reads KGHSH; CDR2 reads LQKENI. The CDR3 spells CASSPGLAGGLQFF. The CDR3, as DNA: TGTGCCAGCTCACCGGGACTAGCGGGGGGGCTACAGTTCTTC.

V usage is TRBV7-9 and J usage is TRBJ1-4; 8 bases line up with TRBD1. Per germline, CDR1 SEHNR and CDR2 FQNEAQ (reference sequence). The V segment lost 1 base and the J segment 0 bases; nucleotides outside the gene matches: 4. CDR3 length equals 17 residues. The CDR3 DNA reads as TGTGCCAGCAGCTTAGGTTGGGACAGGACAACTAATGAAAAACTGTTTTTT. Its translation: CASSLGWDRTTNEKLFF.

V and J are TRBV30 and TRBJ2-1; D is ambiguous. There are 14 residues in the CDR3. CDR1 is GTSNPN and CDR2 is SVGIG in the germline V gene (reference sequence). Deletions cut 2 bases from V and 2 bases from J, with 10 bases between. The CDR3 sequence is CAWSRGVTYNEQFF. The CDR3 coding sequence is TGTGCCTGGAGTCGAGGCGTAACCTACAATGAGCAGTTCTTC.

The genes are TRBV30 and TRBJ1-1, with D perhaps matching TRBD1 (5 bases). The germline V and J ends were trimmed by 1 base and 0 bases, with 12 bases remaining between them. The germline V gene has CDR1 GTSNPN and CDR2 SVGIG (reference sequence). The CDR3 sequence is 15 residues long. The DNA of the CDR3 is TGTGCCTGGAGTGCCCAGGGCTGGATGAACACTGAAGCTTTCTTT. Its protein product is CAWSAQGWMNTEAFF.

The gene calls are TRBV30 and TRBJ1-2, with a tentative D call TRBD1 (6 bases). Trimming left V 5 bases short and J 8 bases short, with 15 bases between. Germline loops: CDR1 GTSNPN, CDR2 SVGIG (reference sequence). CDR3 length: 12 amino acids. CDR3 amino acids: CAWSGVVGGYTF. The CDR3 DNA is TGTGCCTGGTCAGGGGTAGTCGGGGGCTACACCTTC.

This clone was seen just once. The rearrangement joins TRBV5-1 to TRBJ1-3; TRBD1 aligns across 8 bases. Trimming took 4 bases from V and 4 from J; bases not matched to a gene: 7. Germline V CDR1 and CDR2: SGHRS, YFSETQ. CDR3 size: 15 residues. CDR3 coding DNA: TGCGCCAGCAGCCTAGGGACAGGTCCCGGAAACACCATATATTTT. Protein sequence: CASSLGTGPGNTIYF.

The chain employs TRBV2 and TRBJ2-3; 10 bases map to TRBD2. The CDR3 has 17 residues. V was clipped by 4 bases and J by 0 bases; unmatched bases: 7. CDR1 is SNHLY and CDR2 is FYNNEI in the germline V gene. CDR3 sequence reads: CASSGGLAHSSTDTQYF. The DNA of the CDR3 is TGTGCCAGCAGTGGGGGACTAGCGCACTCTAGCACAGATACGCAGTATTTT.

This chain joins TRBV9 and TRBJ1-3; a possible D gene is TRBD1 (5 bases). Germline V gene lookup returns CDR1 SGDLS and CDR2 YYNGEE. V lost 5 bases and J lost 3, with 12 bases in between. The CDR3 totals 14 residues. The CDR3 region has the DNA TGTGCCAGCAGTATGACCGGGGGTGGAAACACCATATATTTT. It specifies CASSMTGGGNTIYF.

This rearrangement joins TRBV9 to TRBJ2-7; no firm D call. CDR1 is SGDLS, CDR2 YYNGEE, per germline. The ends were cut back, 0 bases at V and 3 bases at J, with 7 bases in the middle. The CDR3 has 13 amino acids. Here the CDR3 DNA reads TGTGCCAGCAGCGTAGAAGTAGACTACGAGCAGTACTTC. It yields the protein CASSVEVDYEQYF.